Each of the 8 T cell receptor beta chains below was sequenced from the same sample in a study of shared clonotypes between healthy human individuals. Only in-frame clones appear in the TCRdb table, and some are missing; sequencing was by immunoSEQ multiplex PCR. The sample consists of some 2,500,000 clones, roughly 93% of them appearing once. The specimen was naive CD4+ T cells from PBMCs. Documented subset: CD45RA+ positively selected. The origin of the receptors is a man aged 18 to 29 in good health. Some clones in this sample may be carry-over from other donors' samples.

This clone has a single count. The chain uses TRBV28 and TRBJ2-7, with 10 bases identical to TRBD1. After removal of 2 bases from V and 2 bases from J, the junction contained 6 bases not matched to a gene. This CDR3 has 16 residues. Germline CDR1 MDHEN, CDR2 SYDVKM. In nucleotides, the CDR3 is TGTGCCAGCAGTTTAATTTTAGGGACAGGGGCCTACGAGCAGTACTTC. It translates to CASSLILGTGAYEQYF. The variable domain in full, completed from reference TRBV28 and TRBJ2-7, reads DVKVTQSSRYLVKRTGEKVFLECVQDMDHENMFWYRQDPGLGLRLIYFSYDVKMKEKGDIPEGYSVSREKKERFSLILESASTNQTSMYLCASSLILGTGAYEQYFGPGTRLTVT.

The chain recombines TRBV18 with TRBJ2-7; weak D call: TRBD2 (5 bases). The CDR3 contains 14 residues. The germline CDR1 and CDR2 sequences are KGHSH and LQKENI. V was pared by 3 bases and J by 2 bases, with 11 bases between. CDR3 in amino acids: CASSPGDLPYEQYF. The DNA of the CDR3 is TGTGCCAGCTCACCCGGGGATCTCCCCTACGAGCAGTACTTC. Together with reference TRBV18 and TRBJ2-7, the CDR3 gives the full variable domain: NAGVMQNPRHLVRRRGQEARLRCSPMKGHSHVYWYRQLPEEGLKFMVYLQKENIIDESGMPKERFSAEFPKEGPSILRIQQVVRGDSAAYFCASSPGDLPYEQYFGPGTRLTVT.

The V call is TRBV5-1, the J call TRBJ1-1; maybe TRBD1 (6 bases). The germline V gene has CDR1 SGHRS and CDR2 YFSETQ. The CDR3 is 15 residues long. Trimming took 6 bases from V and 3 from J, leaving 18 bases between them. CDR3 nucleotides: TGCGCCAGCAAACTTCAGGGGATTGGGCACACTGAAGCTTTCTTT. This gives the protein CASKLQGIGHTEAFF.

In regard to this clone: Distinct nucleotide sequences in the sample also encode this CDR3. The chain recombines TRBV7-2 with TRBJ2-1; D remains ambiguous. Germline CDR1 reads SGHTA; CDR2 reads FQGNSA. V was shortened by 0 bases and J by 4 bases, with 7 bases between the two germline ends. The CDR3 spans 14 residues. CDR3 sequence: CASSLAGVYNEQFF. DNA for the CDR3: TGTGCCAGCAGCTTAGCTGGTGTTTACAATGAGCAGTTCTTC.

This chain connects TRBV11-2 to TRBJ2-2; D gene unclear. Germline-derived CDR1 and CDR2 are SGHAT and FQNNGV. Trimming pared 6 bases from V and 1 base from J, leaving 12 bases between. This CDR3 has 15 residues. CDR3 amino acids: CASRVYVMNTGELFF. For the CDR3, the DNA is TGTGCCAGCAGAGTCTATGTCATGAACACCGGGGAGCTGTTTTTT.

The V gene is TRBV28, the J gene TRBJ1-2; 8 bases map to TRBD1. Germline CDR1 MDHEN, CDR2 SYDVKM. The CDR3 is 12 residues long. V was pared by 11 bases and J by 7 bases, with 9 bases of the junction left unmatched. This chain's CDR3 is CAVQQGVRGYTF. The CDR3 nucleotides read TGTGCCGTACAACAGGGGGTACGTGGCTACACCTTC.

The J gene is TRBJ1-1, the V gene TRBV2; D unclear. V was pared by 6 bases and J by 2 bases, with 7 bases between. The length of the CDR3 is 12 residues. Germline assignment: CDR1 SNHLY and CDR2 FYNNEI. The DNA of the CDR3 is TGTGCCAGCAGCATGAGTAACACTGAAGCTTTCTTT. Protein sequence: CASSMSNTEAFF.

The chain carries TRBV18 and TRBJ1-1; unclear D gene. Germline loops: CDR1 KGHSH, CDR2 LQKENI. V was pared by 2 bases and J by 2 bases, with 9 bases between. CDR3 size: 14 residues. CDR3 residues: CASSPVTVNTEAFF. CDR3 bases: TGTGCCAGCTCACCAGTCACAGTTAACACTGAAGCTTTCTTT.